This T cell receptor beta chain was identified in a study of blood T cells in healthy people across ages. The CDR3 has 16 residues. J gave up 6 bases and V 0 bases, and 9 bases lay outside the gene matches. The second PCR ran roughly 7 to 12 cycles with a sample-barcoded 5' primer and J-beta primers. TCRdb re-derived calls from the 5' RACE reads in MiXCR, one entry per CDR3 protein. The sample includes about 1,000,000 distinct CDR3 sequences, 45% of them seen just once. V gene TRBV12-3 or TRBV12-4 combines with J gene TRBJ2-7, with 9 bases aligning to TRBD1. The sequence was collected from a woman aged 60-70 years in good health. The sample comprised blood. The CDR3 loop reads CASSLAPGTGIREQYF. In DNA form, the CDR3 reads TGTGCCAGCAGTTTAGCCCCCGGGACAGGGATTCGCGAGCAGTACTTC.